Here is one T cell receptor (beta chain) with its context. This table comes from immunoSEQ multiplex PCR, and its TCRdb copy is limited to in-frame clones, with some not included. Of 55,000 to 75,000 clones listed, roughly 90% are singletons. This CDR3 is 13 amino acids long. Germline assignment: CDR1 SGHRS and CDR2 YFSETQ. V gave up 2 bases and J gave up 7 bases, with 10 bases separating them. The data belong to a study of blood T cell repertoires in COVID-19. The sequencing input was peripheral blood. The TCR comes from a man aged 60-69 years with acute or convalescent COVID-19. The rearrangement uses TRBV5-1 and TRBJ1-3; no clear D gene. CDR3: CASSLDISNTIYF. The CDR3 region has the DNA TGCGCCAGCAGCTTAGACATATCCAACACCATATATTTT.